Listed below are T cell receptor beta chains from one sample, sequenced in a study of blood T cell repertoires in COVID-19. Sequenced by immunoSEQ multiplex PCR; TCRdb stores in-frame clones only, minus some. The sample lists under 400,000 clones; 70% to 90% were seen once. The sequenced material came from peripheral blood. The receptors were sampled from a woman aged 30 to 39 with COVID-19, enrolled during active disease. Both conserved end residues are trimmed from each CDR3.

J gene,V gene,CDR3 protein
TRBJ1-2,TRBV30,AWSLSQNYGYT
TRBJ2-1,TRBV11-2,ASSYGAGALDDEQF
TRBJ2-3,TRBV5-4,ASSSQGGLSTDTQY
TRBJ1-1,TRBV2,ASRGGAEAF
TRBJ1-3,TRBV9,ASSVSGGSGNTIY
TRBJ1-5,TRBV6-2/TRBV6-3,ASSYLLGQGAHQPQH
TRBJ2-5,TRBV7-2,ASSLVASQETQY
TRBJ2-3,TRBV7-8,ASSVEQDTDTQY
TRBJ2-2,TRBV5-6,ASRLWVPGLAGLTGELF
TRBJ2-1,TRBV10-1,ASSTGGSEQF
TRBJ2-1,TRBV7-9,ASAGSSYNEQF
TRBJ2-3,TRBV7-2,ASSPQGATDTQY
TRBJ1-4,TRBV20-1,SASNRKEKLF
TRBJ1-2,TRBV12-5,ASGSSGEVPNYGYT
TRBJ2-5,TRBV27,ASSLSPGQETQY
TRBJ2-5,TRBV4-3,ASSQVSGGIGETQY
TRBJ1-2,TRBV5-1,ASSLATNYGYT
TRBJ1-4,TRBV5-1,ASSTEQGGTDEKLF
TRBJ2-7,TRBV7-6,ASSSWTDSYEQY
TRBJ1-2,TRBV2,ASSYSLRGYT
TRBJ2-5,TRBV7-2,ASSLARLEETQY
TRBJ1-6,TRBV7-2,ASTQLRARSSYNSPLH
TRBJ1-1,TRBV9,ASSDSNTEAF
TRBJ2-5,TRBV7-3,ASSLGYRGGSQETQY
TRBJ2-2,TRBV28,ASSPRGGEDTGELF
TRBJ2-2,TRBV19,ASSQTGYTGELF
TRBJ1-1,TRBV19,ASIIAQGGTEAF
TRBJ1-1,TRBV28,ASRGAGLVTEAF
TRBJ1-2,TRBV5-1,ASSSRTGGSSGGYT
TRBJ1-1,TRBV2,ASSPYRSHEAF
TRBJ2-3,TRBV29-1,SVERAGATDTQY
TRBJ1-5,TRBV5-4,ASSFGGNQPQH
TRBJ1-1,TRBV5-1,ASSRTDYTEAF
TRBJ2-1,TRBV7-8,ASSFGLLAGGNEQF
TRBJ2-7,TRBV7-7,ASSLVGGSEQY
TRBJ1-2,TRBV6-5,ASSYTGQVSNYGYT
TRBJ2-6,TRBV6-5,ASRLTSPGANVLT
TRBJ1-5,TRBV6-1,ASTDRAFQPQH
TRBJ1-6,TRBV3-1/TRBV3-2,ATRGGNGDRGYNSPLH
TRBJ2-5,TRBV11-2,ASSLPLWRAETQY
TRBJ1-1,TRBV30,AWKRDRDTEAF
TRBJ2-5,TRBV5-1,ASRPSGGDLETQY
TRBJ1-2,TRBV4-1,ASSPDSAYGYT
TRBJ1-2,TRBV19,ASSTTGERSYT
TRBJ1-1,TRBV7-9,ASSPLRGQGARTEAF
TRBJ1-5,TRBV19,ASRISGTYSNQPQH
TRBJ2-1,TRBV19,ASSSRGINEQF
TRBJ1-3,TRBV6-5,ASSYSAGTRNTIY
TRBJ2-7,TRBV4-1,ASRPTLQGISYEQY
TRBJ1-2,TRBV9,ASTAGIYGYT
TRBJ2-1,TRBV29-1,SVNYNEQF
TRBJ2-1,TRBV11-1,ASSPSGGTYNEQF
TRBJ1-4,TRBV13,ASSDDSNEKLF